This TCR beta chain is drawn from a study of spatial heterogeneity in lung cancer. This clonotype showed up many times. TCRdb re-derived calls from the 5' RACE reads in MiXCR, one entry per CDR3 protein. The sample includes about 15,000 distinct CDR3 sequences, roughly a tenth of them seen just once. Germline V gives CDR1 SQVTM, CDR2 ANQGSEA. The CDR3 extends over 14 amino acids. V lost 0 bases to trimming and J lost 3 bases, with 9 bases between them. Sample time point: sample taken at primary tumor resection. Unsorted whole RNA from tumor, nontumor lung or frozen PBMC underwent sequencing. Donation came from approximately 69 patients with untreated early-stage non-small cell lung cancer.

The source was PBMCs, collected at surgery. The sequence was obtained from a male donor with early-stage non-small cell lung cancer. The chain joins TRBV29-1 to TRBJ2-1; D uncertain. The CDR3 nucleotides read TGCAGCGTTGAAGACAGGTATCACTACAATGAGCAGTTCTTC. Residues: CSVEDRYHYNEQFF.